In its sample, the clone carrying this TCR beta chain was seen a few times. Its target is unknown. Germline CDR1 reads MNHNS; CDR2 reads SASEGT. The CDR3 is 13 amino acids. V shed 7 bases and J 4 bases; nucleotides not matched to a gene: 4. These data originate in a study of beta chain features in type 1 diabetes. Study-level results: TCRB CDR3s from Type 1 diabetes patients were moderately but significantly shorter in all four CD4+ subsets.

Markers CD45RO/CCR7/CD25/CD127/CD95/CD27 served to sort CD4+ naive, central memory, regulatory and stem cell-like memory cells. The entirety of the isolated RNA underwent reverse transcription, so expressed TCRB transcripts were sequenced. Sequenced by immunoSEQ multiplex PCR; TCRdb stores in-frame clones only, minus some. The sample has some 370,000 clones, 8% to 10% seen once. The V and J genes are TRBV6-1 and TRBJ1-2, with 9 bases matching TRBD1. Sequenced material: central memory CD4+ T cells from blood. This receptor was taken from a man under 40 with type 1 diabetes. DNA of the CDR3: TGTGCCAGCATCCAGGGACAGGGCTATGGCTACACCTTC. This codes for CASIQGQGYGYTF.